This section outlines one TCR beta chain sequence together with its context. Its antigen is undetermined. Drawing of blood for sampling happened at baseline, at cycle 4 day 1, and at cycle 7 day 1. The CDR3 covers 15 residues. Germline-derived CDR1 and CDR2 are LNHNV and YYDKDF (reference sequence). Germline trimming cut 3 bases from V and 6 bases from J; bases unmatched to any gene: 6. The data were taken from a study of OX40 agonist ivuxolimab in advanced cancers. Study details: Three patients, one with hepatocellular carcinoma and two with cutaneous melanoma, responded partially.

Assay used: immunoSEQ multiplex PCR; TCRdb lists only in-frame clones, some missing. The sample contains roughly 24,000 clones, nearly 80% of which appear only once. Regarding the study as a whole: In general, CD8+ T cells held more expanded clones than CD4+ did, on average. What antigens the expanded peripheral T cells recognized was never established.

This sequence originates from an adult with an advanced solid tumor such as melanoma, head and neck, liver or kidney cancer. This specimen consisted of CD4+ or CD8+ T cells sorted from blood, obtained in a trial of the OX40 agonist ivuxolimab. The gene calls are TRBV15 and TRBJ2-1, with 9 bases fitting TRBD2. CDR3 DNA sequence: TGTGCCACCAGCAGTACCGTGACTAGCGGCAATGAGCAGTTCTTC. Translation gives CATSSTVTSGNEQFF.